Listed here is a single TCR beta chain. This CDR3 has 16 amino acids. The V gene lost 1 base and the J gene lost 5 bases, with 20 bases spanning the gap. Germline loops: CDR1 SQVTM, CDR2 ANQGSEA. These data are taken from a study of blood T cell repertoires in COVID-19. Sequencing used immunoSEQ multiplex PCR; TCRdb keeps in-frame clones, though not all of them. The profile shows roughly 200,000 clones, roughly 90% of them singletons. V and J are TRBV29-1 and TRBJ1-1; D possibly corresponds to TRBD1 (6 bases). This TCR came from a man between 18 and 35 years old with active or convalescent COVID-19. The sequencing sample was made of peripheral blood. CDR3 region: CSVEGRNGGAGTEAFF. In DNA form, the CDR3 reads TGCAGCGTTGAAGGACGGAATGGGGGGGCTGGAACTGAAGCTTTCTTT.